The subject of this entry is one T cell receptor (beta chain). The data were taken from a study of blood T cell repertoires in COVID-19. Using immunoSEQ multiplex PCR, the repertoire was profiled, and TCRdb retains in-frame clones only, with some absent. The sample holds 95,000 to 150,000 clones; 85% to 90% are singletons and the top ten take under 13%. The CDR3 contains 15 residues. Deletions cut 4 bases from V and 7 bases from J, with 17 bases between. Germline CDR1 is MNHEY and CDR2 is SVGAGI. This rearrangement joins TRBV6-5 to TRBJ1-3; D is unclear. The origin of this receptor is a man at least 80 years old with acute or convalescent COVID-19. Sequencing used peripheral blood. The CDR3 DNA follows: TGTGCCAGCAGTTCCACGCTCAGCGCCGGGAACACCATATATTTT. Encoded protein: CASSSTLSAGNTIYF.